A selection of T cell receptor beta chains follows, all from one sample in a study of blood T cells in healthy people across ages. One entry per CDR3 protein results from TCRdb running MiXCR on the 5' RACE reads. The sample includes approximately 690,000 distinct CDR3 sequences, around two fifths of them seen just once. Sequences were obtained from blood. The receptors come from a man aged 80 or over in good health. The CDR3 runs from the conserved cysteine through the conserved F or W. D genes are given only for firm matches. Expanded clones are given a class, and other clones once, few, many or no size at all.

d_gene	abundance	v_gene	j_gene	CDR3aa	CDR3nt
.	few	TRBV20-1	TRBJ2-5	CSARDRLKQRKETQYF	TGCAGTGCTAGAGACAGACTAAAACAGAGAAAAGAGACCCAGTACTTC
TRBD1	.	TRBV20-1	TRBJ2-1	CSAIQGLGSYNEQFF	TGCAGTGCTATACAGGGGCTAGGCTCCTACAATGAGCAGTTCTTC
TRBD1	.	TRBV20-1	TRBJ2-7	CSAHGDRGMRYNEQYF	TGCAGTGCCCACGGGGACAGGGGAATGAGGTACAATGAGCAGTACTTC
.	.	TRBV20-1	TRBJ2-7	CSAEIGHYEQYF	TGCAGTGCCGAGATAGGACATTACGAGCAGTACTTC
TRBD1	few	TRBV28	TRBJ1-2	CASRDSGQGTGGYTF	TGTGCCAGCAGGGACTCCGGACAGGGGACCGGTGGCTACACCTTC
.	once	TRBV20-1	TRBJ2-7	CSARPTVLRGRRYEQYF	TGCAGTGCTAGACCGACGGTTCTACGGGGGCGCCGGTACGAGCAGTACTTC
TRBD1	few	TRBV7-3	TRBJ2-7	CASSSQGVGEQYF	TGTGCCAGCAGCTCCCAGGGGGTCGGCGAGCAGTACTTC
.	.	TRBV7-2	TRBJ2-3	CASSLTRRDGTDTQYF	TGTGCCAGCAGCTTAACTCGGCGGGACGGCACAGATACGCAGTATTTT
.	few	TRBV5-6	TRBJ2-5	CASSLKRLQETQYF	TGTGCCAGCAGCTTGAAACGGCTCCAAGAGACCCAGTACTTC
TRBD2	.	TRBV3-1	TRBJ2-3	CASSLNSGGGFIIPDTQYF	TGTGCCAGCAGCTTGAATAGCGGGGGGGGATTCATAATCCCAGATACGCAGTATTTT
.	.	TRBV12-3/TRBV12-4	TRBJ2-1	CASSRQSYNEQFF	TGTGCCAGCAGTCGACAGTCCTACAATGAGCAGTTCTTC
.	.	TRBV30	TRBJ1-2	CAWSQGLTYGYTF	TGTGCCTGGAGCCAAGGACTAACCTATGGCTACACCTTC
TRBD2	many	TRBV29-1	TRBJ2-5	CSVDRTSGRGETQYF	TGCAGCGTTGATCGGACTAGCGGGAGAGGAGAGACCCAGTACTTC
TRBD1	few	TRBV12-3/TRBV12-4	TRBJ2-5	CASSRRTDDRDPAETQYF	TGTGCCAGCAGTCGAAGGACAGACGACAGGGATCCGGCAGAGACCCAGTACTTC
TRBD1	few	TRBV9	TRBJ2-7	CASSDGTGSGEQYF	TGTGCCAGCAGCGACGGGACAGGGTCGGGCGAGCAGTACTTC
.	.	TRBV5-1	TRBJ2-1	CASKSANTRDEQFF	TGCGCCAGTAAAAGCGCGAACACCAGGGATGAGCAGTTCTTC
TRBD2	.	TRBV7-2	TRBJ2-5	CASSLDSLAGRQYF	TGTGCCAGCAGCTTAGATTCCTTAGCGGGTCGGCAGTACTTC
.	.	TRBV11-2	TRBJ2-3	CASSLVSFGTDTQYF	TGTGCCAGCAGCTTAGTATCGTTTGGCACAGATACGCAGTATTTT
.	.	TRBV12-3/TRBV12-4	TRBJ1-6	CASRGGRGTAPLHF	TGTGCCAGCCGGGGGGGCAGGGGCACGGCACCCCTCCACTTT
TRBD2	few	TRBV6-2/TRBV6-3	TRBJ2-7	CASMGGSGYEQYF	TGTGCCAGCATGGGCGGGAGCGGGTACGAGCAGTACTTC
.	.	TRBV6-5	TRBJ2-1	CASSYLLGGNAYNEQFF	TGTGCCAGCAGTTACCTACTGGGCGGGAATGCCTACAATGAGCAGTTCTTC
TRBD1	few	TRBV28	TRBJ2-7	CASWDRVREQYF	TGTGCCAGCTGGGACAGGGTTCGCGAGCAGTACTTC
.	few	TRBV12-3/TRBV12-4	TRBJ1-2	CASSLRGTGYTF	TGTGCCAGCAGTTTACGAGGGACTGGCTACACCTTC
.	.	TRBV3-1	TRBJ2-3	CASSQGSRDHDTDTQYF	TGTGCCAGCAGCCAAGGGAGCAGGGACCATGACACAGATACGCAGTATTTT
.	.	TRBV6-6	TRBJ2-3	CASSPSGTGDTQYF	TGTGCCAGCAGCCCCTCAGGGACTGGAGATACGCAGTATTTT
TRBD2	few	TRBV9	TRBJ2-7	CASSVGTSGRYEQYF	TGTGCCAGCAGCGTTGGGACTAGCGGGAGATACGAGCAGTACTTC
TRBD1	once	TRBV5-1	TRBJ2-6	CASSLDIQGSGANVLTF	TGCGCCAGCAGCTTGGATATACAGGGGTCTGGGGCCAACGTCCTGACTTTC
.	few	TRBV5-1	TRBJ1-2	CASSREPNPGNYGYTF	TGCGCCAGCAGCCGGGAGCCAAACCCCGGGAACTATGGCTACACCTTC
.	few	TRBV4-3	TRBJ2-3	CASSQERGGGQITDTQYF	TGCGCCAGCAGCCAAGAGAGGGGTGGGGGGCAGATCACAGATACGCAGTATTTT
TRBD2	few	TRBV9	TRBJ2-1	CASSVASTSDEQFF	TGTGCCAGCAGCGTAGCGTCGACTAGCGATGAGCAGTTCTTT
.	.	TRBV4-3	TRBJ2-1	CASSQGATDNEQFF	TGCGCCAGCAGCCAAGGGGCCACGGACAATGAGCAGTTCTTC
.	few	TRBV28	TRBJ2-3	CASRPRALGQGTDTQYF	TGTGCCAGCAGACCCCGGGCACTGGGACAAGGCACAGATACGCAGTATTTT
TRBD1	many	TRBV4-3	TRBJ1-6	CASSPTGGNSPLHF	TGCGCCAGCAGCCCGACAGGGGGAAATTCACCCCTCCACTTT
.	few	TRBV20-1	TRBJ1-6	CSARVGAGSPLHF	TGCAGTGCTAGAGTAGGGGCAGGTTCACCCCTCCACTTT
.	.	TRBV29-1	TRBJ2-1	CSVERQGRAYEQFF	TGCAGCGTTGAACGGCAGGGTAGGGCCTACGAGCAGTTCTTC
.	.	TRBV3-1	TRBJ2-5	CASSQVATGNEQYF	TGTGCCAGCAGCCAAGTAGCGACAGGCAATGAGCAGTACTTC
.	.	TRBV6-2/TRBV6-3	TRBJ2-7	CACSYSKAPSSYEQYF	TGTGCCTGCAGTTACTCGAAGGCCCCGAGCTCCTACGAGCAGTACTTC
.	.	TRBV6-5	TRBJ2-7	CASSYSGGFGEQYF	TGTGCCAGCAGTTATAGTGGGGGTTTCGGTGAGCAGTACTTC
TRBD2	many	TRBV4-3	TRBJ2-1	CASSQERTGGLAGYNEQFF	TGCGCCAGCAGCCAAGAAAGGACAGGGGGACTAGCGGGATACAATGAGCAGTTCTTC
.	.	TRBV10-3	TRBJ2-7	CAINERGDNEQYF	TGTGCCATCAATGAGAGGGGTGACAATGAGCAGTACTTC
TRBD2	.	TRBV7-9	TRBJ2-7	CASGPAGSRSEQYF	TGTGCCAGCGGCCCAGCGGGAAGTAGGTCCGAGCAGTACTTC
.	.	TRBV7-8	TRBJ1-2	CASSSRTDDGDGYTF	TGTGCCAGCAGCTCGAGGACCGACGACGGCGATGGCTACACCTTC
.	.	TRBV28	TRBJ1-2	CASGINYGYTF	TGTGCCAGCGGGATAAACTATGGCTACACCTTC
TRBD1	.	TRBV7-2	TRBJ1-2	CASSPSPHRGGSDYGYTF	TGTGCCAGCAGCCCGAGTCCTCACAGGGGAGGGTCCGACTATGGCTACACCTTC
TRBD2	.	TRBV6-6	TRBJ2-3	CASSKDGGSTTDTQYF	TGTGCCAGCAGCAAAGATGGCGGGAGTACGACAGATACGCAGTATTTT
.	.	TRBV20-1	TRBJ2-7	CSATLEADEQYF	TGCAGTGCGACCCTCGAGGCGGACGAGCAGTACTTC
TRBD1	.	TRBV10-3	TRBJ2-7	CAISVTGVWSYEQYF	TGTGCCATCAGCGTCACAGGGGTATGGTCCTACGAGCAGTACTTC
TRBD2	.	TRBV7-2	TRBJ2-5	CASSAGGLGETQYF	TGTGCCAGCAGCGCCGGGGGGTTAGGCGAGACCCAGTACTTC
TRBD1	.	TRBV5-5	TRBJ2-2	CASSTDRGLGELFF	TGTGCCAGCAGCACGGACAGGGGGCTCGGGGAGCTGTTTTTT
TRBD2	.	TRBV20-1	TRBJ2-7	CSANPGLAGRTYEQYF	TGCAGTGCTAACCCCGGACTAGCGGGACGAACCTACGAGCAGTACTTC
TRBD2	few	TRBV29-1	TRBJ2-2	CSVRLAGGPSGELFF	TGCAGCGTCAGACTAGCGGGAGGGCCCAGCGGGGAGCTGTTTTTT
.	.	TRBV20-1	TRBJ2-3	CSAGPGLGTDTQYF	TGCAGTGCCGGGCCGGGTCTGGGCACAGATACGCAGTATTTT